Many counts were recorded for the clone carrying this T cell receptor (beta chain). The antigen is undetermined. This sample was included in a study of response to subunit inactivated influenza vaccine. Trimming took 4 bases from V and 7 from J, leaving 14 bases between them. There are 13 residues in the CDR3. Looked up from germline, CDR1 is DFQATT and CDR2 is SNEGSKA (reference sequence). TCRdb ran MiXCR on the RT-PCR reads and lists one entry per CDR3 protein. The data show 300,000 to 350,000 distinct CDR3 sequences, over 20% seen once. Study-level points and caveats: New T cells are recruited in small numbers by each seasonal influenza vaccination, according to the authors' suggestion.

This TCR was recovered from a man in his fifties or sixties who received an inactivated influenza vaccine. This chain links TRBV20-1 with TRBJ1-5; possible D gene TRBD1, 5 bases. The sample in question was PBMCs from blood, obtained approximately 20 months after vaccination. The CDR3, as DNA: TGCAGTGCTAAGCAGGGCGAATCCCAGCCCCAGCATTTT. It is translated as CSAKQGESQPQHF.